Here is one T cell receptor (beta chain) with its context. No antigen is known for it. It was the approximately 110-subject validation cohort, separate from the roughly 700-subject first cohort, to which the donors belonged. The entry originates in a study of cytomegalovirus exposure and HLA in healthy donors. Study-level background: The approximately 110 validation repertoires and the approximately 700 first-cohort repertoires shared a platform, a later analysis reported.

The V segment lost 3 bases and the J segment 2 bases; nucleotides outside the gene matches: 10. CDR1 and CDR2 from the germline V gene are MGHRA and YSYEKL. This CDR3 is built from 17 residues. Sequencing was performed with immunoSEQ multiplex PCR; in TCRdb, only in-frame clones are kept and a portion is missing. The sample lists more than 300,000 clones, 86% occurring once. Findings and limits, study-wide: Some public TCRs appeared in many individuals, while most sequences were rare. The authors listed about 170 TCR beta chains as cytomegalovirus-associated.

The specimen was PBMCs. J is TRBJ1-2 and V is TRBV4-1; TRBD1 agrees at 9 bases. This sequence was found in a young woman in good health and CMV-seronegative. The CDR3 DNA reads as TGCGCCAGCAGCCATCCGGGACAGGGTGGGCGAAACTATGGCTACACCTTC. Translated: CASSHPGQGGRNYGYTF.